The entry below describes one TCR beta chain. The data were obtained in a study of monozygotic twins with inflammatory bowel disease. TCRdb re-called the 5' RACE reads; one entry per CDR3 protein, DNA not given. The sample yields 200,000 to 250,000 distinct CDR3 sequences, of which the top ten take up around 7.7%. CDR1 and CDR2 (germline): SGHNT, YYREEE (reference sequence). The CDR3 is made up of 15 amino acids. The chain couples TRBV5-4 to TRBJ2-1; TCRdb designates TRBD1, a call that cannot be tested without DNA. This clonotype was obtained from a human donor with ulcerative colitis or Crohn's disease, or a healthy co-twin of an affected twin (not recorded which). Material for sequencing was blood. CDR3 in amino acids: CASSPGTGFFDEQFF.